The 25 T cell receptor beta chains given below trace back to one sample, sequenced in a study of T cell responses to AZD1222 COVID-19 vaccine. Using immunoSEQ multiplex PCR, the repertoire was profiled, and TCRdb retains in-frame clones only, with some absent. The table includes around 60,000 clones, about 90% detected once. The starting material was peripheral blood, obtained on day 0 of AZD1222 vaccination. These TCRs come from an adult in good health.

The chain joins TRBV3-1 (or the pseudogene TRBV3-2) to TRBJ2-5, with D possibly being TRBD1 (7 bases). Trimming took off 6 bases at V and 1 base at J, with 15 bases between the two ends. This CDR3 contains 15 residues. From germline, CDR1 is LGHDT and CDR2 YNNKEL (reference sequence). The CDR3 loop reads CASRPWRGPQETQYF. CDR3 DNA sequence: TGTGCCAGCAGACCCTGGAGGGGGCCCCAAGAGACCCAGTACTTC.

The count of this clone is one. CDR3 in amino acids: CASSGGQGDTGELFF. Written as DNA, the CDR3 is TGTGCCAGCAGCGGGGGACAGGGTGACACCGGGGAGCTGTTTTTT. This chain links TRBV2 with TRBJ2-2; 9 nucleotides match TRBD1. This CDR3 contains 15 residues. J lost 3 bases, V lost 6 bases, and 5 bases had no gene match. CDR1 SNHLY and CDR2 FYNNEI come from the germline V gene.

There are a few counts of this clone. The chain carries TRBV6-5 and TRBJ1-5, with D maybe TRBD1 (5 bases). Trimming pared 0 bases from V and 10 bases from J, leaving 13 bases between. CDR1 is MNHEY, CDR2 SVGAGI, per germline. This CDR3 is 14 amino acids long. The DNA of the CDR3 is TGTGCCAGCAGTTACTCTAGGGGCTTGGGCCCCCAGCATTTT. Amino acids: CASSYSRGLGPQHF.

The chain uses TRBV30 and TRBJ1-2; no clear D gene. CDR1 and CDR2 from the germline V gene are GTSNPN and SVGIG (reference sequence). Trimming pared 7 bases from V and 5 bases from J, leaving 14 bases between. The CDR3 has 12 residues. As DNA, the CDR3 is TGTGCCTCCAACACCGGGCTTTATGGCTACACCTTC. Translated, it gives CASNTGLYGYTF. The full variable domain, completed using reference TRBV30 and TRBJ1-2, is SQTIHQWPATLVQPVGSPLSLECTVEGTSNPNLYWYRQAAGRGLQLLFYSVGIGQISSEVPQNLSASRPQDRQFILSSKKLLLSDSGFYLCASNTGLYGYTFGSGTRLTVV.

The V and J genes are TRBV11-2 and TRBJ2-7; 9 bases line up with TRBD2. The CDR3 totals 15 residues. With 1 base clipped from V and 1 base from J, the junction kept 2 bases outside the gene matches. Germline CDR1 SGHAT, CDR2 FQNNGV. This CDR3 is CASSLGLAGSYEQYF. In DNA, the CDR3 is TGTGCCAGCAGCTTAGGTCTAGCGGGGTCCTACGAGCAGTACTTC.

This chain uses TRBV7-7 with TRBJ2-2; 9 positions agree with TRBD1. Germline trimming cut 5 bases from V and 0 bases from J; bases unmatched to any gene: 4. The germline V gene encodes CDR1 SSHAT and CDR2 FNYEAQ (reference sequence). The CDR3 has 16 residues. The CDR3 sequence is CASSPRDRANTGELFF. Written as DNA, the CDR3 is TGTGCCAGCAGCCCCCGGGACAGGGCGAACACCGGGGAGCTGTTTTTT.

V is TRBV6-5 and J is TRBJ2-7; 10 bases are a match to TRBD2. Trimming cost V 3 bases and J 4 bases; bases outside gene matches: 6. Germline lookup yields CDR1 MNHEY and CDR2 SVGAGI. The CDR3 loop spans 15 amino acids. Here the CDR3 reads CASSYSGTSVYEQYF. CDR3 DNA sequence: TGTGCCAGCAGTTATTCCGGGACTAGCGTTTACGAGCAGTACTTC.

The genes are TRBV3-1 (or the pseudogene TRBV3-2) and TRBJ2-2; the D gene is possibly TRBD1 (6 bases). Trimming took 1 base from V and 6 from J, leaving 6 bases between them. The CDR3 totals 13 residues. The germline V gene encodes CDR1 LGHDT and CDR2 YNNKEL (reference sequence). The CDR3 DNA reads TGTGCCAGCAGCCAAGCAGGGGCCGGGGAGCTGTTTTTT. This gives the protein CASSQAGAGELFF.

This chain joins TRBV2 and TRBJ1-1, with a weak D call TRBD1 (6 bases). Germline V gene data show CDR1 as SNHLY and CDR2 as FYNNEI. V gave up 7 bases and J gave up 2 bases, with 11 bases separating them. The CDR3 totals 13 residues. CDR3 DNA sequence: TGTGCCAGCATTAGGGGGTCTAACACTGAAGCTTTCTTT. This sequence encodes CASIRGSNTEAFF.

This clone was detected only once. The chain couples TRBV6-5 to TRBJ1-2, with 9 bases matching TRBD1. The CDR3 is 13 amino acids. The germline gives CDR1 MNHEY, CDR2 SVGAGI. V was clipped by 5 bases and J by 8 bases; unmatched bases: 6. In DNA, the CDR3 is TGTGCCAGCAGTCGGGACAGGGCTGGCGGCTACACCTTC. Encoded protein: CASSRDRAGGYTF.

The chain links TRBV4-2 to TRBJ1-4; 7 bases are shared with TRBD1. Germline V gene sequence: CDR1 LGHNA, CDR2 YNFKEQ. This CDR3 has 14 amino acids. With V trimmed by 1 base and J by 4 bases, 0 bases remained unmatched. CDR3 sequence: CASSQGQGNEKLFF. The DNA of the CDR3 is TGTGCCAGCAGCCAAGGACAGGGTAATGAAAAACTGTTTTTT.

The gene calls are TRBV2 and TRBJ1-1; D gene unclear. The CDR3 has 14 residues. Trimming stripped 1 base from V and 4 bases from J, with 10 bases between. The germline CDR1 and CDR2 sequences are SNHLY and FYNNEI. The CDR3 DNA reads as TGTGCCAGCAGTGAAGGTCTCCCTGGCACTGAAGCTTTCTTT. Amino acids: CASSEGLPGTEAFF.

This chain connects TRBV2 to TRBJ2-3; D gene uncertain. CDR1 SNHLY and CDR2 FYNNEI come from the germline V gene. CDR3 size: 11 residues. Between the trimmed V and J ends, which lost 5 bases and 8 bases, there was a span of 8 bases. The CDR3 reads CASSLRATQYF. CDR3 bases: TGTGCCAGCAGTCTCCGGGCTACGCAGTATTTT.

The V and J genes are TRBV27 and TRBJ2-2; no firm D call. This CDR3 spans 13 amino acids. V was clipped by 3 bases and J by 7 bases, with 9 bases between them. In germline, CDR1 is MNHEY, CDR2 SMNVEV (reference sequence). The CDR3 reads CASSFQGYGELFF. DNA of the CDR3: TGTGCCAGCAGTTTCCAAGGTTACGGGGAGCTGTTTTTT.

The rearrangement joins TRBV6-5 to TRBJ1-4, with no clear D. Trimming removed 0 bases from V and 6 bases from J, with 11 bases in between. Germline CDR1 reads MNHEY; CDR2 reads SVGAGI. This CDR3 has 15 residues. The CDR3 protein is CASSYSWGEDEKLFF. As DNA, the CDR3 is TGTGCCAGCAGTTACTCCTGGGGAGAGGATGAAAAACTGTTTTTT.

The J gene is TRBJ1-2, the V gene TRBV5-6, with TRBD1 identical over 8 bases. CDR1 and CDR2 (germline): SGHDT, YYEEEE. The CDR3 contains 13 residues. V gave up 0 bases and J gave up 11 bases; unmatched junction bases: 6. This CDR3 is CASSLVDRDSYTF. Here the CDR3 DNA reads TGTGCCAGCAGCTTGGTGGACAGGGACTCGTACACCTTC.

This rearrangement joins TRBV5-5 to TRBJ1-6; D unclear. Trimming pared 0 bases from V and 0 bases from J, leaving 4 bases between. Looked up from germline, CDR1 is SGHKS and CDR2 is YYEKEE (reference sequence). The CDR3 runs to 15 residues. Here the CDR3 reads CASSLEFSYNSPLHF. DNA of the CDR3: TGTGCCAGCAGCTTGGAGTTCTCCTATAATTCACCCCTCCACTTT.

The chain uses TRBV6-6 and TRBJ1-2, with D possibly being TRBD1 (5 bases). V was trimmed by 2 bases and J by 2 bases, leaving 9 bases between them. The CDR3 runs 14 residues. Germline assignment: CDR1 MNHNY and CDR2 SVGAGI (reference sequence). CDR3 DNA: TGTGCCAGCAGTTACCAGGGAGCGAACTATGGCTACACCTTC. It translates to CASSYQGANYGYTF.

In its sample, this clone was seen a few times. V usage is TRBV20-1 and J usage is TRBJ1-2, with D hard to call. Germline loops: CDR1 DFQATT, CDR2 SNEGSKA (reference sequence). The V end was cut by 5 bases, the J end by 4 bases, with 8 bases between. There are 11 residues in the CDR3. CDR3 amino acids: CSAPSAYGYTF. The CDR3 bases are TGCAGTGCTCCCTCGGCCTATGGCTACACCTTC.

The chain uses TRBV2 and TRBJ1-6; tentatively, D is TRBD1 (5 bases). Germline CDR1 is SNHLY and CDR2 is FYNNEI. Trimming stripped 6 bases from V and 6 bases from J, with 15 bases between. The CDR3 totals 15 residues. As DNA, the CDR3 is TGTGCCAGCAGCCTGGGGGGTGGGGGTAATTCACCCCTCCACTTT. Amino acid sequence: CASSLGGGGNSPLHF.

The count of this clone is one. The V and J genes are TRBV2 and TRBJ2-2; possible D gene TRBD1, 6 bases. V lost 7 bases to trimming and J lost 0 bases, with 12 bases between them. This CDR3 contains 15 residues. Germline V CDR1 and CDR2: SNHLY, FYNNEI. This CDR3 reads CASIRDTSNTGELFF. The CDR3 DNA reads TGTGCCAGCATCCGGGACACTTCGAACACCGGGGAGCTGTTTTTT.

The genes are TRBV12-3 or TRBV12-4 and TRBJ1-6, with D unresolved. This CDR3 has 12 residues. V was pared by 3 bases and J by 9 bases, with 6 bases between. Here the CDR3 reads CASSFASSPLHF. CDR3 DNA: TGTGCCAGCAGTTTCGCGTCTTCACCCCTCCACTTT.

The chain couples TRBV19 to TRBJ1-4, with 7 bases aligning to TRBD1. Germline-derived CDR1 and CDR2 are LNHDA and SQIVND (reference sequence). The CDR3 extends over 17 amino acids. V shed 5 bases and J 8 bases; nucleotides not matched to a gene: 17. The CDR3 DNA reads as TGTGCCAGTAGTGGATCACCGCGACAGGGAGGATTCGAAAAACTGTTTTTT. Its protein is CASSGSPRQGGFEKLFF.

V usage is TRBV5-4 and J usage is TRBJ1-6; D gene unclear. CDR1 is SGHNT and CDR2 is YYREEE in the germline V gene (reference sequence). This CDR3 is built from 14 residues. Trimming took off 3 bases at V and 5 bases at J, with 9 bases between the two ends. The CDR3 sequence: CASSSQTNNSPLHF. The DNA for the CDR3 is TGTGCCAGCAGCTCCCAGACTAATAATTCACCCCTCCACTTT.

The gene calls are TRBV7-9 and TRBJ1-1; no clear D gene. Germline CDR1 is SEHNR and CDR2 is FQNEAQ (reference sequence). Between the trimmed V and J ends, which lost 1 base and 5 bases, there was a span of 11 bases. CDR3 length: 14 residues. The CDR3 here is CASSLGGVGTEAFF. The CDR3 nucleotides read TGTGCCAGCAGCTTAGGGGGTGTGGGAACTGAAGCTTTCTTT. The variable domain in full, with the rest retrieved from reference TRBV7-9 and TRBJ1-1, is DTGVSQNPRHKITKRGQNVTFRCDPISEHNRLYWYRQTLGQGPEFLTYFQNEAQLEKSRLLSDRFSAERPKGSFSTLEIQRTEQGDSAMYLCASSLGGVGTEAFFGQGTRLTVV.